The 7 T cell receptor beta chains presented below share a single source sample, sequenced in a study of identical twins. TCRdb analysed the 5' RACE reads with MiXCR anew, one entry per CDR3 protein. The sample yields 500,000 to 600,000 distinct CDR3 sequences, roughly a fifth seen once. The same data also went into a second study, on T cells expressing NK-cell markers.

What was sequenced was CD4+ T cells sorted from blood. The source of these receptors is a woman between 18 and 29 years old in good health.

At least ten counts were recorded for this clonotype. The chain has TRBV6-2 or TRBV6-3 and TRBJ2-5; no clear D. The germline V gene has CDR1 MNHEY and CDR2 SVGEGT. V was shortened by 8 bases and J by 3 bases, with 10 bases between the two germline ends. This CDR3 has 12 amino acids. The CDR3 DNA sequence: TGTGCCAGCTCGCCTAGAGAAGAGACCCAGTACTTC. As protein: CASSPREETQYF.

The chain couples TRBV20-1 to TRBJ2-1; TRBD1 agrees at 8 bases. Germline V gene data show CDR1 as DFQATT and CDR2 as SNEGSKA (reference sequence). J lost 4 bases, V lost 6 bases, and 11 bases had no gene match. The CDR3 loop spans 15 amino acids. CDR3 residues: CSALSTGAKYNEQFF. CDR3 DNA: TGCAGTGCACTATCGACAGGGGCGAAATACAATGAGCAGTTCTTC.

The sample holds many counts of this clonotype. V is TRBV4-1 and J is TRBJ2-3; TRBD2 aligns across 7 bases. With V trimmed by 4 bases and J by 0 bases, 13 bases remained unmatched. The CDR3 has 18 amino acids. Germline CDR1 MGHRA, CDR2 YSYEKL. DNA for the CDR3: TGCGCCAGCAGCCCACCGCCCAGGAGCGGGGAAAGCACAGATACGCAGTATTTT. This sequence encodes CASSPPPRSGESTDTQYF.

The table lists this clonotype with many counts. The rearrangement links TRBV4-3 to TRBJ2-3, with no clear D. The CDR3 consists of 15 residues. V lost 0 bases and J 1 base, leaving 8 bases between the germline ends. CDR1 is LGHNA, CDR2 YSLEER, per germline. The chain's CDR3 is CASSQEDSRTDTQYF. Here the CDR3 DNA reads TGCGCCAGCAGCCAAGAAGATTCCCGCACAGATACGCAGTATTTT.

This chain uses TRBV9 with TRBJ2-1; D not resolved. Germline V CDR1 and CDR2: SGDLS, YYNGEE. Trimming removed 0 bases from V and 5 bases from J, with 9 bases in between. The CDR3 covers 14 residues. For the CDR3, the DNA is TGTGCCAGCAGCGTAGATTTAGCTAACAATGAGCAGTTCTTC. Protein product: CASSVDLANNEQFF.

This clonotype was seen a few times. This rearrangement joins TRBV7-7 to TRBJ2-7; TRBD2 agrees at 10 bases. The CDR3 length is 17 residues. V shed 10 bases, J shed 3 bases, and the junction held 18 bases outside the gene matches. Germline V gene data show CDR1 as SSHAT and CDR2 as FNYEAQ (reference sequence). This CDR3 is CATPSIQAGGKGYEQYF. The CDR3 DNA reads TGTGCCACCCCATCCATCCAAGCGGGAGGGAAAGGCTACGAGCAGTACTTC. The variable domain in full, with the rest retrieved from reference TRBV7-7 and TRBJ2-7, is GAGVSQSPRYKVTKRGQDVTLRCDPISSHATLYWYQQALGQGPEFLTYFNYEAQPDKSGLPSDRFSAERPEGSISTLTIQRTEQRDSAMYRCATPSIQAGGKGYEQYFGPGTRLTVT.

This clonotype was recorded only once. J is TRBJ2-5 and V is TRBV9; TRBD2 aligns across 7 bases. Germline loops: CDR1 SGDLS, CDR2 YYNGEE. This CDR3 spans 13 amino acids. The V segment lost 0 bases and the J segment 5 bases; nucleotides outside the gene matches: 1. As DNA, the CDR3 is TGTGCCAGCAGCGTAGGTAGCGGGGAGACCCAGTACTTC. This translates into CASSVGSGETQYF.